Listed below are T cell receptor beta chains from one sample, sequenced in a study of T-cell memory formation after mild COVID-19. TCRdb independently ran MiXCR on the 5' RACE reads; one entry per CDR3 protein. The sample carries 130,000 to 150,000 distinct CDR3 sequences, roughly 21% recorded once. Material for sequencing was PBMCs or a T cell subset sorted from them (not recorded which). The receptor source for this set is an adult woman who had mild COVID-19 (a few samples of this study predate the infection). Cell type and time point are not known. The CDR3 runs from the conserved cysteine through the conserved F or W. A D gene is named only where the DNA matches it firmly. Part of the rows lack a size; the others show once, few, many or a class for expanded clones.

clone size	D gene	V gene	J gene	CDR3 DNA	CDR3 protein
-	-	TRBV2	TRBJ2-1	TGTGCCAGCACCAGTTACAATGAGCAGTTCTTC	CASTSYNEQFF
few	TRBD2	TRBV3-1	TRBJ2-4	TGTGCCAGCAGCTACGGGACTAGCGGAGTCCTCAAAAACATTCAGTACTTC	CASSYGTSGVLKNIQYF
-	-	TRBV14	TRBJ2-2	TGTGCCAGCAGCCAAGACAGGGGAACCGGGGAGCTGTTTTTT	CASSQDRGTGELFF
few	-	TRBV20-1	TRBJ2-5	TGCAGTGCCCCAGGGAACGCCCCAGGGACCCAGTACTTC	CSAPGNAPGTQYF
-	-	TRBV18	TRBJ2-7	TGTGCCAGCTCACCGAGGGGCTGGGAGAGCGGCGAGCAGTACTTC	CASSPRGWESGEQYF
few	TRBD2	TRBV7-3	TRBJ2-2	TGTGCCAGCAGCCGGAGCGGGGGGGTTACCGGGGAGCTGTTTTTT	CASSRSGGVTGELFF
few	TRBD1	TRBV18	TRBJ1-1	TGTGCCAGCTCACCTTCCAGGGGGCCCCCTGAAGCTTTCTTT	CASSPSRGPPEAFF
-	TRBD2	TRBV12-3/TRBV12-4	TRBJ2-3	TGTGCCAGCAGTTTGGGGACTAGCGGGGGTACGCAGTATTTT	CASSLGTSGGTQYF
-	TRBD2	TRBV12-3/TRBV12-4	TRBJ2-5	TGTGCCAGCAGTGGGGCGGGAGGGCCGGAGACCCAGTACTTC	CASSGAGGPETQYF
few	-	TRBV3-1	TRBJ2-1	TGTGCCAGCAGCCAAGGAGGGGTGGCCTACAATGAGCAGTTCTTC	CASSQGGVAYNEQFF
few	TRBD2	TRBV7-2	TRBJ2-1	TGTGCCAGCAGCTTGCATACTAGCGAACAGTTCTTC	CASSLHTSEQFF
few	-	TRBV5-1	TRBJ1-1	TGCGCCAGCAGCTGGGAGACGAACACTGAAGCTTTCTTT	CASSWETNTEAFF
-	-	TRBV24-1	TRBJ2-1	TGTGCCACCAGTGATTTTGGGGGGCGGGAAGGACGTAACAATGAGCAGTTCTTC	CATSDFGGREGRNNEQFF
-	-	TRBV27	TRBJ1-2	TGTGCCAGCAGTTCTCAGCCGCTCTATGGCTACACCTTC	CASSSQPLYGYTF
-	TRBD1	TRBV3-1	TRBJ1-2	TGTGCCAGCAGCCTAGGGACAGGGATCGGCTACACCTTC	CASSLGTGIGYTF
-	-	TRBV23-1	TRBJ1-6	TGCGCCAGCAGTCAATTGGGGAAGGCCTATAATTCACCCCTCCACTTT	CASSQLGKAYNSPLHF
-	-	TRBV14	TRBJ2-5	TGTGCCAGCAGCCCAGCCGGGAAACAAGAGACCCAGTACTTC	CASSPAGKQETQYF
-	-	TRBV4-1	TRBJ1-2	TGCGCCAGCAGCCCACAGTCGACGCAGGGGTACTATGGCTACACCTTC	CASSPQSTQGYYGYTF
-	-	TRBV7-2	TRBJ2-1	TGTGCCAGCAGCCCTGTGGCCCAGTACAATGAGCAGTTCTTC	CASSPVAQYNEQFF
few	TRBD1	TRBV24-1	TRBJ1-5	TGTGCCACCAGTGCTCCGGGACAGGGTAACCAGCCCCAGCATTTT	CATSAPGQGNQPQHF
-	TRBD2	TRBV5-4	TRBJ2-7	TGTGCCAGCAGCTCCTTTTTAGCGGGAGAGGTGCAGTACTTC	CASSSFLAGEVQYF
few	-	TRBV7-3	TRBJ1-1	TGTGCCAGCAGCTTCCAGGGAGGGGGGAACACTGAAGCTTTCTTT	CASSFQGGGNTEAFF
few	-	TRBV12-3/TRBV12-4	TRBJ2-2	TGTGCCAGCAGTTTAGTGTCCAGGGTCACCGGGGAGCTGTTTTTT	CASSLVSRVTGELFF
-	-	TRBV4-3	TRBJ2-1	TGCGCCAGCAGCCAAATCGGGAGCGGCAATGAGCAGTTCTTC	CASSQIGSGNEQFF
-	TRBD1	TRBV29-1	TRBJ2-1	TGCAGCGGCACGACGAGGACAGGTCGACAGGTCTTC	CSGTTRTGRQVF
few	TRBD2	TRBV10-3	TRBJ2-7	TGTGCCATCAGCTGGACTAGCAATTTCGGCGAGCAGTACTTC	CAISWTSNFGEQYF
once	-	TRBV7-3	TRBJ2-3	TGTGCCAGCAGTAACTTTGGGGCAGCCACAGATACGCAGTATTTT	CASSNFGAATDTQYF
-	-	TRBV6-6	TRBJ2-7	TGTGCCAGCAGTTACGTTGCCGCTGCCGCGGGCTACGAGCAGTACTTC	CASSYVAAAAGYEQYF
-	-	TRBV24-1	TRBJ1-1	TGTGCCACCAGGGACAGTTTGAACACTGAAGCTTTCTTT	CATRDSLNTEAFF
few	-	TRBV7-3	TRBJ2-3	TGTGCCAGCAGCTTAACAGGGAGAGCAGATACGCAGTATTTT	CASSLTGRADTQYF
few	TRBD2	TRBV7-2	TRBJ2-7	TGTGCCAGCAGCCCGGGACTAGCGGGAGGGCGGAGCTCCTACGAGCAGTACTTC	CASSPGLAGGRSSYEQYF
-	TRBD2	TRBV24-1	TRBJ2-1	TGTGCCACCAGTGAGTGGTCTAGCGGGAGCGGTTGGGGTAATGAGCAGTTCTTC	CATSEWSSGSGWGNEQFF
-	-	TRBV29-1	TRBJ1-1	TGCAGCGCCGAAAGGGCGAACACTGAAGCTTTCTTT	CSAERANTEAFF
-	-	TRBV20-1	TRBJ1-1	TGCAGTGCGAACCGTTTCGCTGAAGCTTTCTTT	CSANRFAEAFF
once	TRBD2	TRBV12-3/TRBV12-4	TRBJ2-5	TGTGCCAGCACGCTAGCGGGCGCACAAGAGACCCAGTACTTC	CASTLAGAQETQYF
-	TRBD2	TRBV12-3/TRBV12-4	TRBJ2-5	TGTGCCAGCAGTTGGGGAGGAGCGGGAGGAGAGACCCAGTACTTC	CASSWGGAGGETQYF
few	TRBD1	TRBV19	TRBJ2-2	TGTGCCAGTAGTAAAAGGACAGGGGGCTCGAACACCGGGGAGCTGTTTTTT	CASSKRTGGSNTGELFF
few	-	TRBV4-2	TRBJ2-1	TGTGCCAGCAGCCAAGTTCAAACGGGAAGGGTCGATGAGCAGTTCTTC	CASSQVQTGRVDEQFF
-	-	TRBV30	TRBJ1-1	TGTGCCTGGGGGGGGTTGGGATCTGCGAACACTGAAGCTTTCTTT	CAWGGLGSANTEAFF
-	TRBD1	TRBV20-1	TRBJ2-5	TGCAGTGCTAGTGGGTTGGGACAGGGCTACCGGACCCAGTACTTC	CSASGLGQGYRTQYF
-	TRBD1	TRBV6-4	TRBJ2-6	TGTGCCAGCAGTGCCCGGACAGGGTCTGGGGCCAACGTCCTGACTTTC	CASSARTGSGANVLTF
-	TRBD2	TRBV7-3	TRBJ2-4	TGTGCCAGCAGCTTACTAGCGGGACCAAAAAACATTCAGTACTTC	CASSLLAGPKNIQYF
few	-	TRBV29-1	TRBJ2-5	TGCAGCGGATCGCGGGGTATGCAAGAGACCCAGTACTTC	CSGSRGMQETQYF
few	-	TRBV24-1	TRBJ1-2	TGTGCCACCAGTGATCCAAACCGGGACGGCTACACCTTC	CATSDPNRDGYTF
few	-	TRBV24-1	TRBJ2-7	TGTGCCACCAGTGGGGCAGGGCAACCTCTCTACGAGCAGTACTTC	CATSGAGQPLYEQYF
-	-	TRBV12-3/TRBV12-4	TRBJ1-1	TGTGCCAGCAGTTTGGGCAGGGAGAACACTGAAGCTTTCTTT	CASSLGRENTEAFF
once	-	TRBV4-2	TRBJ1-1	TGTGCCAGCAGCCAAGATGCGGGGGGCTGGGAGATGAACACTGAAGCTTTCTTT	CASSQDAGGWEMNTEAFF
few	-	TRBV6-5	TRBJ1-2	TGTGCCAGCAGTTACTCGAGAGAAGGCTCCCCCAACTTC	CASSYSREGSPNF
many	-	TRBV4-1	TRBJ2-7	TGCGCCAGCAGCCTTAGCGCCCTCGAATACGAGCAGTACTTC	CASSLSALEYEQYF
-	TRBD1	TRBV12-3/TRBV12-4	TRBJ2-2	TGTGCCAGCAGTTTATCCCCGACAGGGATCACCGGGGAGCTGTTTTTT	CASSLSPTGITGELFF
-	-	TRBV6-5	TRBJ1-2	TGTGCCAGCAGCTCCCTCCTCTCTCTCGTTGATGGCTACACCTTC	CASSSLLSLVDGYTF
-	-	TRBV7-9	TRBJ2-5	TGTGCCAGCAGCACAAACCGGGAGACCCAGTACTTC	CASSTNRETQYF
-	TRBD1	TRBV5-1	TRBJ2-5	TGCGCCAGCAGCTCCGGGGACAGCCAAGAGACCCAGTACTTC	CASSSGDSQETQYF
-	-	TRBV20-1	TRBJ1-1	TGCAGTGCTAGCCCCGGGGGGGTAAACACTGAAGCTTTCTTT	CSASPGGVNTEAFF
-	-	TRBV4-1	TRBJ2-3	TGCGCCAGCAGCCACCAGGGCACAGATACGCAGTATTTT	CASSHQGTDTQYF
-	TRBD1	TRBV11-2	TRBJ1-1	TGTGCCAGCAGCGCGACAGGGGTTAACACTGAAGCTTTCTTT	CASSATGVNTEAFF
-	-	TRBV15	TRBJ1-5	TGTGCCACCAGCAGCCAGTCGCTACCAAATCAGCCCCAGCATTTT	CATSSQSLPNQPQHF
few	-	TRBV5-1	TRBJ2-7	TGCGCCAGCAGCCGCCAGGGATCGGACAGTACCTACGAGCAGTACTTC	CASSRQGSDSTYEQYF
-	-	TRBV6-6	TRBJ1-5	TGTGCCAGCAGTTACTCGAACACCCAGCCCCAGCATTTT	CASSYSNTQPQHF
few	-	TRBV11-2	TRBJ2-2	TGTGCCAGCAGCGATGGACAGACGAACACCGGGGAGCTGTTTTTT	CASSDGQTNTGELFF